This TCR beta chain was recovered during a study of neurological immune-mediated disorders. 2 million unsorted PBMCs were stored in RNAlater at -80 °C before RNA extraction. Comments on this clonotype: Its antigen remains unidentified. An end of the junction differs from the germline gene, which may be a read error.

Synthesis of cDNA used 5'RACE (with 10-nucleotide random UMIs). The output of every sequencing run, over 170 million TCR-beta sequences, came from 15-18 subjects. TCRdb processed the 5' RACE reads anew with MiXCR; each CDR3 protein has one entry. The sample consists of 87,000 or so distinct CDR3 sequences, under 4.5% of them appearing once. The CDR3 is 15 residues long. CDR1 is SGHRS, CDR2 YFSETQ, per germline. Study-level points and caveats: Grouping of repertoires by phylogeny put those of 18 of 34 multiple sclerosis patients into a single related-CDR3 cluster, a possible signature.

This sequence was found in a woman between 45 and 65 years old with multiple sclerosis. This rearrangement joins TRBV5-1 to TRBJ1-5, with a weak D call TRBD1 (6 bases). Sequencing was done on a sample of PBMCs. CDR3 coding DNA: TGCGCCAACAGCTCCTCAGGACAGACCAATCAGCCCCAGCATTTT. Protein sequence: CANSSSGQTNQPQHF.